These T cell receptor beta chains were read from a single sample in a study of cytomegalovirus exposure and HLA in healthy donors. Data came from immunoSEQ multiplex PCR; TCRdb stores just in-frame clones and leaves some out. This table lists fewer than 250,000 clones. Sequenced input: PBMCs. The receptors come from a woman in her 30s in good health and CMV-seropositive. Each CDR3 is given with its conserved first and last residue. D genes are given only for firm matches.

TRBJ2-7,TRBV11-2,.,TGTGCCAGCAGCTTTACTGCCGGCGAGCAGTACTTC,CASSFTAGEQYF
TRBJ1-1,TRBV7-8,.,TGTGCCAGCAGCTTAGCGAGGTACACTGAAGCTTTCTTT,CASSLARYTEAFF
TRBJ2-1,TRBV19,.,TGTGCCAGTAGTGCCAGACAGGCAGACAATGAGCAGTTCTTC,CASSARQADNEQFF
TRBJ2-7,TRBV27,TRBD1,TGTGCCAGCAGTTCCGGGACAGGGGCCCACGAGCAGTACTTC,CASSSGTGAHEQYF
TRBJ1-2,TRBV5-1,TRBD1,TGCGCCAGCAGCCTTAGGCCCGGGACAGAATATGGCTACACCTTC,CASSLRPGTEYGYTF
TRBJ1-1,TRBV6-5,.,TGTGCCAGCAGTTTAACTTCCTATCATACTGAAGCTTTCTTT,CASSLTSYHTEAFF
TRBJ2-1,TRBV11-3,TRBD2,TGTGCCAGCAGCTCCGGGACTAGCGGGAGGAATGAGCAGTTCTTC,CASSSGTSGRNEQFF
TRBJ2-7,TRBV11-3,TRBD1,TGTGCCAGCAGCTTATCCAGGGGGCCCTCCTACGAGCAGTACTTC,CASSLSRGPSYEQYF
TRBJ1-4,TRBV2,.,TGTGCCAGCACCAAACAGGGCTGGAATGAAAAACTGTTTTTT,CASTKQGWNEKLFF
TRBJ2-3,TRBV7-6,TRBD2,TGTGCCAGCAGCTACCGCGGGCGGGGGGCAACCCTCACAGATACGCAGTATTTT,CASSYRGRGATLTDTQYF
TRBJ2-3,TRBV30,.,TGTGCCTGGAGTGAAGGGGCAGATACGCAGTATTTT,CAWSEGADTQYF
TRBJ2-6,TRBV5-4,TRBD2,TGTGCCAGCAGCGCGGCGACGGGGGGGAGCTCTGGGGCCAACGTCCTGACTTTC,CASSAATGGSSGANVLTF
TRBJ2-3,TRBV6-1,TRBD1,TGTGCCAGCGGGACAGGTGTTTCTAGCACAGATACGCAGTATTTT,CASGTGVSSTDTQYF
TRBJ2-7,TRBV6-1,TRBD2,TGTGCCAGCAGTGAAGCTATGGCGGGAGCGGGCGAGCAGTACTTC,CASSEAMAGAGEQYF
TRBJ1-1,TRBV29-1,.,TGCAGCGTTGTACGGGGGGGAGGCACTGAAGCTTTCTTT,CSVVRGGGTEAFF
TRBJ1-2,TRBV5-1,.,TGCGCCAGCAGCTTGGGCTATGGACAGATAGCGTCCCTTAACTATGGCTACACCTTC,CASSLGYGQIASLNYGYTF
TRBJ1-1,TRBV6-4,.,TGTGCCAGCAGATTCAGGGCGGGGATGAACACTGAAGCTTTCTTT,CASRFRAGMNTEAFF
TRBJ1-2,TRBV10-3,.,TGTGCCACCCGTCGCGGAGTCCTAACTAACTATGGCTACACCTTC,CATRRGVLTNYGYTF
TRBJ2-1,TRBV5-1,TRBD1,TGCGCCAGCAGCCCCGGGACAGGGGACCTACTCCAGTTCTTC,CASSPGTGDLLQFF
TRBJ1-1,TRBV9,.,TGTGCCAGCAGCGAAAGACAGGCAATGAACACTGAAGCTTTCTTT,CASSERQAMNTEAFF
TRBJ1-4,TRBV30,.,TGTGCCTGGACAACAGGGTTGCGGAAACTGTTTTTT,CAWTTGLRKLFF
TRBJ2-3,TRBV27,.,TGTGCCAGCAGTTTACGTGTTATGAGCACAGATACGCAGTATTTT,CASSLRVMSTDTQYF
TRBJ1-3,TRBV5-1,.,TGCGCCAGCAGCTTGGATAGCCGGAACGGAAACACCATATATTTT,CASSLDSRNGNTIYF
TRBJ2-2,TRBV15,TRBD2,TGTGCCACCAGCAGCCTCCGGACTAGCGGGAGGGAATTCGCCGGGGAGCTGTTTTTT,CATSSLRTSGREFAGELFF
TRBJ2-1,TRBV11-2,TRBD2,TGTGCCAGCAGCCCCAACGGGGGGTTCGATGAGCAGTTCTTC,CASSPNGGFDEQFF
TRBJ2-7,TRBV7-2,.,TGTGCCAGCAGCTTGGCCCCTGGGCAGGGTGGATGGGACGAGCAGTACTTC,CASSLAPGQGGWDEQYF
TRBJ2-7,TRBV23-1,TRBD1,TGCGCCAGCCGAAAAGAGTTCCGACAGGGGGCCAACGAGCAGTACTTC,CASRKEFRQGANEQYF
TRBJ2-3,TRBV9,TRBD2,TGTGCCAGCAGCGTCCCTAGCGGGTCTAGCACAGATACGCAGTATTTT,CASSVPSGSSTDTQYF
TRBJ2-1,TRBV30,TRBD2,TGTGCCTGGAGTCTAGCGGGAGGGCCGAGTCGGTTCTTC,CAWSLAGGPSRFF
TRBJ1-5,TRBV25-1,.,TGTGCCAGCAGGGGAGGAGGAGGAGGTCAGCCCCAGCATTTT,CASRGGGGGQPQHF
TRBJ1-1,TRBV5-1,TRBD1,TGCGCCAGCAGCGAATACAGGGGGGCAAGAACTGAAGCTTTCTTT,CASSEYRGARTEAFF
TRBJ1-2,TRBV6-5,.,TGTGCCAGCAGTTCCAGGCAGGGCATCATCTATGGCTACACCTTC,CASSSRQGIIYGYTF
TRBJ2-3,TRBV10-2,TRBD2,TGCGCCAGCAGTGGGGTATTCCGACTAGCGGGCACAGATACGCAGTATTTT,CASSGVFRLAGTDTQYF
TRBJ2-7,TRBV2,TRBD2,TGTGCCAGCAGAACCGGGACTAGCGACGAGCAGTACTTC,CASRTGTSDEQYF
TRBJ2-3,TRBV7-9,TRBD1,TGTGCCAGCAGCCAATGGGACAGGCAAGGAAATACGCAGTATTTT,CASSQWDRQGNTQYF
TRBJ1-1,TRBV27,.,TGTGCCAGCAGTTTAACTGAACAGGTAGAAGCTTTCTTT,CASSLTEQVEAFF
TRBJ2-2,TRBV18,TRBD1,TGTGCCAGCTCACAGACCGGGACAGGGAGTGCCGGGGAGCTGTTTTTT,CASSQTGTGSAGELFF
TRBJ2-3,TRBV7-9,.,TGTGCCAGCAGCTCCCGACTAGTGAGCACAGATACGCAGTATTTT,CASSSRLVSTDTQYF
TRBJ1-1,TRBV7-2,.,TGTGCCAGCAGCTTAGCTCCAGGATGGACTGAAGCTTTCTTT,CASSLAPGWTEAFF
TRBJ2-2,TRBV2,.,TGTGCCAGCAGAAGGGGACTTAACACCGGGGAGCTGTTTTTT,CASRRGLNTGELFF
TRBJ2-5,TRBV7-8,TRBD2,TGTGCCAGCAGCTTAGTTCGGGGGGACCCTCGCGAGACCCAGTACTTC,CASSLVRGDPRETQYF
TRBJ2-7,TRBV5-1,TRBD2,TGCGCCAGCAGCTTAGGGACTAGCGGGGGTTACGAGCAGTACTTC,CASSLGTSGGYEQYF
TRBJ2-3,TRBV6-1,TRBD1,TGTGCCAGCGGTGGGACAGGGGCCTTCGCAGATACGCAGTATTTT,CASGGTGAFADTQYF
TRBJ1-1,TRBV28,.,TGTGCCAGCAGTCCAGGTGGCTACAGGGATGGCACTGAAGCTTTCTTT,CASSPGGYRDGTEAFF
TRBJ2-3,TRBV10-2,.,TGCGCCAGTGAGAGGGGGGGAGCTAGCACAGATACGCAGTATTTT,CASERGGASTDTQYF
TRBJ1-2,TRBV7-2,.,TGTACCAGCAGCCCCCCGGGTGATTATGGCTACACCTTC,CTSSPPGDYGYTF
TRBJ2-1,TRBV7-6,.,TGTGCCAGCAGCTTATTTTCAGTTCTCTCCTACAATGAGCAGTTCTTC,CASSLFSVLSYNEQFF
TRBJ1-1,TRBV5-5,.,TGTGCCAGCAGCTCCATACGTGTGGGAGGGAACACTGAAGCTTTCTTT,CASSSIRVGGNTEAFF
TRBJ2-1,TRBV6-6,TRBD1,TGTGCCAGCAGCCGACAGGGAACCTACAATGAGCAGTTCTTC,CASSRQGTYNEQFF
TRBJ1-5,TRBV28,TRBD1,TGTGCCAGCAGTCGTGCGGGGACAGGGCATCAGCCCCAGCATTTT,CASSRAGTGHQPQHF
TRBJ2-5,TRBV28,.,TGTGCCAGCAGCCGGGCGGGCCACCAAGAGACCCAGTACTTC,CASSRAGHQETQYF
TRBJ2-5,TRBV5-1,.,TGCGCCAGCAGCTTGGAGCTAAAAGAGACCCAGTACTTC,CASSLELKETQYF
TRBJ2-1,TRBV4-2,.,TGTGCCAGCAGCCAAGAAGTCGGAAAAGGGGGGGGGATCGTTAATGAGCAGTTCTTC,CASSQEVGKGGGIVNEQFF
TRBJ2-7,TRBV6-5,TRBD1,TGTGCCAGCATCCCCGGGACAGGGATCTACGAGCAGTACTTC,CASIPGTGIYEQYF
TRBJ2-2,TRBV11-2,TRBD2,TGTGCCAGCAGCCAACATGGACTAGCGAGCACCGGGGAGCTGTTTTTT,CASSQHGLASTGELFF
TRBJ2-2,TRBV19,TRBD1,TGTGCCAGTAGTCCGGGACAGGGACGGATCGCGAACACCGGGGAGCTGTTTTTT,CASSPGQGRIANTGELFF
TRBJ2-5,TRBV4-3,.,TGCGCCAGCAGCCAGAATGGAGGGGTAGGGAGAGAGACCCAGTACTTC,CASSQNGGVGRETQYF
TRBJ1-1,TRBV27,.,TGTGCCAGCAGCCCCCAGGGGTCCACTGAAGCTTTCTTT,CASSPQGSTEAFF